This T cell receptor beta chain was recovered during a study of blood T cell repertoires in COVID-19 (dated by TCRdb to the early 2020s). About the study as a whole: The collaborator samples originated in the United States, Italy and Spain and spanned the acute and convalescent phases of COVID-19. The material from the prospective study consisted of cDNA or gDNA derived from T cells, B-cell-depleted T cells, or PBMCs. Subjects who had been exposed to COVID-19, were actively infected with it, or had recovered from it provided the deeply sampled blood TCRbeta repertoires that made up the dataset. The repertoires were released in a freely available public database meant as a resource for research on the immune response to SARS-CoV-2. The samples were drawn from the first 160 participants of the ongoing ImmuneRACE study and from 950 to 1,500 subjects provided by 6 global collaborators. Nearly every sample came with metadata listing a de-identified subject ID, COVID-19 status, age in years and sex. Where HLA class I and class II types were available, the types were taken from metadata supplied by the sample provider, not from assay-based typing. The study at large found these results: Clinical and demographic metadata were provided uncurated, with the amount varying by source and participant.

Trimming leaves V shorter by 1 base and J shorter by 5 bases, with the junction holding 4 bases beyond the gene matches. There are 15 amino acids in the CDR3, from cysteine to phenylalanine inclusive. Only the CDR3 region is kept as DNA, spanning 45 bases read in frame from base 1. CDR1 and CDR2 (SEHNR, FQNEAQ) derive from the germline V gene (reference sequence). This clone has a handful of counts. It has no known antigen specificity. No base-level quality is on record; no much larger clone is a single base apart. Each collaborating institution followed its own protocols to collect whole blood in K2EDTA tubes. For TCRbeta analysis, collaborators shipped samples as frozen whole blood, isolated PBMCs, or DNA extracted from either of those sample types. TCRbeta CDR3 regions were amplified from genomic DNA by means of the immunoSEQ Assay, a bias-controlled multiplex PCR. The published analysis was carried out like this. Within the assay, amplification of reference gene primers was used to estimate how many nucleated cells each sample contained. To quantify the absolute abundance of each unique TCRbeta CDR3 rearrangement, sequence reads were collapsed and filtered. For each sample, productive Simpson clonality was calculated by taking the square root of Simpson's diversity index across productive rearrangements. TCRdb retrieved this table from immuneACCESS and kept in-frame rearrangements only. Not all clones are present; in checked studies, unresolved V genes account for under half, and no reason is known for the remainder. The DNA gave D and trimming, while V, J and clone size come from that table. The sample table lists roughly 50,000 clones, about nine tenths of them with a count of one. About 7% of the sample is taken by the ten largest.

Sequenced: peripheral blood. The sequence was collected from a woman in her sixties with active or convalescent COVID-19. The rearrangement combines TRBV7-9 with TRBJ1-2; 10 bases in between match TRBD1. The nucleotide sequence is TGTGCCAGCAGCTTAGGACAGGGGGCGAATTATGGCTACACCTTC. Translated, it gives CASSLGQGANYGYTF.